This paragraph covers one TCR beta chain sequence. What it binds is not known. The junction differs from germline at one of its ends, possibly a read error. The data were taken from a study of tumor-infiltrating lymphocytes in primary liver carcinoma. Study background: Subjects presented with primary liver carcinoma managed by surgical resection.

Whole-study findings and limits: Relative to blood, tumors carried a significantly larger fraction of the repertoire in their top 250 clones (p = 0.039).

The CDR3 covers 14 residues. CDR1 and CDR2 (germline): MNHNY, SVGAGI (reference sequence). The input was 400 to 500 ng total RNA; TCR beta cDNA was made from it with a constant-region primer. For TCR beta, libraries were produced by three nested multiplex PCR rounds using slightly modified ARM-PCR. The first two PCR rounds, around 10 cycles each, used TRBV1-TRBV30 forward primers and a C-beta reverse primer. TCRdb itself ran the multiplex PCR reads through MiXCR, one entry per CDR3 protein. The table lists about 310,000 distinct CDR3 sequences, roughly 60% of them singletons. The study extracted blood RNA from unsorted whole blood and also extracted germline DNA.

This chain links TRBV6-6 with TRBJ1-5; D might be TRBD1 (5 bases). The TCR sequence derives from a woman aged 30 to 39 with primary liver carcinoma and hepatitis B virus infection. Sequencing was done on a sample of peripheral blood. As DNA, the CDR3 is TGTGCCAGCCAGGGAGGGTATGGCAATCAGTCCCAGCATTTT. Its protein product is CASQGGYGNQSQHF.